This TCR beta chain comes out of a study of T cell responses to AZD1222 COVID-19 vaccine. Study information: Second doses at about 4 or about 12 weeks were pooled. Study-wide points: Repertoire collection took place solely once the T cell response had peaked. Unmutated variant regions are reportedly the target of nearly half of TCRs that are spike-specific. White British ancestry dominated among donors, who included more females, and clonal diversity was possibly underestimated.

Data came from immunoSEQ multiplex PCR; TCRdb stores just in-frame clones and leaves some out. The table records 150,000 to 200,000 clones, around nine tenths of them present only once. V was clipped by 6 bases and J by 8 bases, with 17 bases between them. The CDR3 is made up of 15 amino acids. CDR1 and CDR2 (germline): MNHEY, SMNVEV (reference sequence). Concerning this clone: As yet, its antigen is unknown.

This chain uses TRBV27 with TRBJ1-6; D remains ambiguous. The sample in question was peripheral blood, obtained on day 0 of AZD1222 vaccination. The TCR originated in an adult in good health. The CDR3: CASSRDVVRDSPLHF. CDR3 DNA sequence: TGTGCCAGCAGCCGAGACGTGGTAAGAGATTCACCCCTCCACTTT.